This T cell receptor beta chain was identified during a study of T cell changes during pregnancy in multiple sclerosis. The V gene lost 7 bases and the J gene lost 5 bases, with 17 bases spanning the gap. Germline CDR1 reads MDHEN; CDR2 reads SYDVKM. The CDR3 is 15 residues long. Clones were sequenced by immunoSEQ multiplex PCR, and TCRdb holds only the in-frame ones, with some missing. The table shows around 97,000 clones, with about 91% occurring only once. The chain combines TRBV28 with TRBJ1-4, with a weak D call TRBD1 (5 bases). This clonotype was obtained from a female donor with multiple sclerosis, enrolled in a pregnancy study. The sample here was peripheral blood, taken after pregnancy. This CDR3 reads CASNRRAGINEKLFF. CDR3 coding DNA: TGTGCCAGCAACAGAAGGGCAGGGATAAATGAAAAACTGTTTTTT.